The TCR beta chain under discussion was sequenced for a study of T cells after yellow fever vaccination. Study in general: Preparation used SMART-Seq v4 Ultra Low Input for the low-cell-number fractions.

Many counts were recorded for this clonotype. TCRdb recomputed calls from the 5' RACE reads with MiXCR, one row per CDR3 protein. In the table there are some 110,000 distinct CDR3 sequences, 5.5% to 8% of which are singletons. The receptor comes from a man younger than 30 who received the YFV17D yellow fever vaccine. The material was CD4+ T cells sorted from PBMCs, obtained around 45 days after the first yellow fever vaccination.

The CDR3 region is CASSYNSGANVLTF. In DNA, the CDR3 is TGTGCCAGCAGTTATAACTCTGGGGCCAACGTCCTGACTTTC. The rearrangement joins TRBV9 to TRBJ2-6, with unresolved D. Looked up from germline, CDR1 is SGDLS and CDR2 is YYNGEE. This CDR3 spans 14 amino acids. V gave up 5 bases and J gave up 0 bases, with 6 bases separating them. Supplemented by reference TRBV9 and TRBJ2-6, the full variable domain reads DSGVTQTPKHLITATGQRVTLRCSPRSGDLSVYWYQQSLDQGLQFLIQYYNGEERAKGNILERFSAQQFPDLHSELNLSSLELGDSALYFCASSYNSGANVLTFGAGSRLTVL.